These 15 T cell receptor beta chains came from one sample sequenced in a study of T cell responses to AZD1222 COVID-19 vaccine (dated by TCRdb to about 2021). The sample's time point label, in plain terms: about 28 days (+/-7) after the second vaccine dose. Library construction relied on the immunoSEQ multiplex PCR assay. Drawn from immuneACCESS, this table holds only the in-frame rearrangements with V and J called that TCRdb kept. Clones are partly lost; checked studies trace under half to an unresolved V gene and leave the rest unexplained. The sample table lists 160,000 or so clones, more than 90% of them with a count of one. The ten largest clones take up about 1.4% of the sample. The sample consisted of peripheral blood, taken 28 days after the second AZD1222 dose. Receptors were obtained from an adult who received the AZD1222 COVID-19 vaccine.

The rearrangement uses TRBV2 and TRBJ1-1, with D tentatively TRBD1 (5 bases). V was trimmed by 3 bases and J by 10 bases, leaving 9 bases between them. The CDR3 length is 11 residues. Germline V lookup: CDR1 SNHLY, CDR2 FYNNEI. The CDR3 is CASSDGGIAFF. The CDR3 DNA reads TGTGCCAGCAGTGACGGGGGAATAGCTTTCTTT.

The chain links TRBV13 to TRBJ1-2; maybe TRBD1 (5 bases). The germline CDR1 and CDR2 sequences are PRHDT and FYEKMQ (reference sequence). The CDR3 consists of 16 residues. Trimming stripped 4 bases from V and 3 bases from J, with 18 bases between. Here the CDR3 reads CASSSGWGRPYYGYTF. The CDR3 DNA reads as TGTGCCAGCAGCTCGGGCTGGGGCCGGCCGTACTATGGCTACACCTTC.

The V and J genes are TRBV6-6 and TRBJ1-1, with D perhaps matching TRBD1 (6 bases). The germline V gene has CDR1 MNHNY and CDR2 SVGAGI (reference sequence). This CDR3 is 14 amino acids long. V lost 6 bases and J 2 bases, leaving 13 bases between the germline ends. CDR3 sequence: CASRLGHTNTEAFF. The CDR3 DNA reads as TGTGCCAGCAGATTGGGACACACAAACACTGAAGCTTTCTTT.

V is TRBV27 and J is TRBJ1-5; no clear D gene. Trimming stripped 4 bases from V and 1 base from J, with 5 bases between. Per the germline V gene, CDR1 is MNHEY and CDR2 is SMNVEV (reference sequence). This CDR3 spans 13 amino acids. The CDR3 DNA is TGTGCCAGCAGTTCGGACAGCAATCAGCCCCAGCATTTT. As protein: CASSSDSNQPQHF.

Concerning this clone: Additional DNA sequences in this sample encode the identical CDR3. This chain links TRBV30 with TRBJ2-7, with D hard to call. The CDR3 loop spans 12 amino acids. Germline V gives CDR1 GTSNPN, CDR2 SVGIG (reference sequence). Trimming took 0 bases from V and 0 from J, leaving 3 bases between them. CDR3 in DNA: TGTGCCTGGAGTGTACGCTCCTACGAGCAGTACTTC. This translates into CAWSVRSYEQYF.

J is TRBJ1-1 and V is TRBV18, with TRBD1 identical over 7 bases. V trimming: 6 bases; J trimming: 5 bases; junction bases outside the gene matches: 15. The CDR3 spans 16 residues. Germline V gives CDR1 KGHSH, CDR2 LQKENI. CDR3 nucleotides: TGTGCCAGCTCGCCGACAGGGTACATGGGGGGAACTGAAGCTTTCTTT. This sequence encodes CASSPTGYMGGTEAFF.

The V gene is TRBV30, the J gene TRBJ1-3, with unresolved D. This CDR3 contains 13 residues. CDR1 is GTSNPN and CDR2 is SVGIG in the germline V gene (reference sequence). Trimming shortened V by 4 bases and J by 0 bases, and 7 bases separated the two germline ends. The CDR3: CAWTTFSGNTIYF. The CDR3 DNA is TGTGCCTGGACCACATTCTCTGGAAACACCATATATTTT. Together with reference TRBV30 and TRBJ1-3, the CDR3 gives the full variable domain: SQTIHQWPATLVQPVGSPLSLECTVEGTSNPNLYWYRQAAGRGLQLLFYSVGIGQISSEVPQNLSASRPQDRQFILSSKKLLLSDSGFYLCAWTTFSGNTIYFGEGSWLTVV.

The V and J genes are TRBV6-5 and TRBJ2-2, with D possibly TRBD2 on 6 matching bases. Germline V gene sequence: CDR1 MNHEY, CDR2 SVGAGI. The CDR3 is 15 amino acids. V lost 6 bases and J 8 bases, leaving 19 bases between the germline ends. As DNA, the CDR3 is TGTGCCAGCAGAACGCGGGGAGGTCCTCATGGGGAGCTGTTTTTT. Its protein is CASRTRGGPHGELFF.

The gene calls are TRBV5-8 and TRBJ1-5; 12 bases agree with TRBD1. Trimming cost V 2 bases and J 6 bases; bases outside gene matches: 6. Germline-derived CDR1 and CDR2 are SGHTS and YDEGEE. The CDR3 extends over 16 amino acids. As DNA, the CDR3 is TGTGCCAGCAGCTTAGGGACAGGGGGCTTCGGTCAGCCCCAGCATTTT. Protein sequence: CASSLGTGGFGQPQHF. Full variable domain (missing parts from reference TRBV5-8 and TRBJ1-5): EAGVTQSPTHLIKTRGQQATLRCSPISGHTSVYWYQQALGLGLQFLLWYDEGEERNRGNFPPRFSGRQFPNYSSELNVNALELEDSALYLCASSLGTGGFGQPQHFGDGTRLSIL.

The chain uses TRBV19 and TRBJ1-5; D is unresolved. This CDR3 comprises 15 residues. The ends were cut back, 0 bases at V and 5 bases at J, with 11 bases in the middle. Looked up from germline, CDR1 is LNHDA and CDR2 is SQIVND (reference sequence). DNA for the CDR3: TGTGCCAGTAGTATAGAGAGAATGGGAGATCAGCCCCAGCATTTT. It codes for CASSIERMGDQPQHF.

This sequence joins TRBV6-5 and TRBJ2-3, with no clear D. The CDR3 consists of 14 residues. Germline assignment: CDR1 MNHEY and CDR2 SVGAGI. V lost 1 base to trimming and J lost 3 bases, with 8 bases between them. This CDR3 is CASSYYRSTDTQYF. In nucleotides, the CDR3 is TGTGCCAGCAGTTACTACCGATCAACAGATACGCAGTATTTT.

This clone was recorded only once. The V call is TRBV27, the J call TRBJ2-7; the match to TRBD1 covers 9 bases. This CDR3 comprises 14 residues. Trimming removed 6 bases from V and 5 bases from J; junction bases left unmatched: 8. Germline V gene lookup returns CDR1 MNHEY and CDR2 SMNVEV (reference sequence). As DNA, the CDR3 is TGTGCCAGCAGAGTATGGGACAGGGTTGACGAGCAGTACTTC. It translates to CASRVWDRVDEQYF.

The chain has TRBV6-1 and TRBJ2-7, with a possible D match to TRBD2 (5 bases). The CDR3 totals 14 residues. Trimming removed 2 bases at V and 7 bases at J, with 15 bases between. Looked up from germline, CDR1 is MNHNS and CDR2 is SASEGT. The CDR3 coding sequence is TGTGCCAGCAGTGAATTGGATCCGACGGGGGAGCAGTACTTC. As protein: CASSELDPTGEQYF.

CDR3 amino acids: CASSLGGYSTDTQYF. In nucleotides, the CDR3 is TGTGCCAGCAGTTTGGGGGGGTATAGCACAGATACGCAGTATTTT. The J gene is TRBJ2-3, the V gene TRBV27, with TRBD2 matching over 7 bases. Germline V gives CDR1 MNHEY, CDR2 SMNVEV (reference sequence). This CDR3 comprises 15 residues. V was clipped by 3 bases and J by 0 bases; unmatched bases: 3.

V and J are TRBV10-2 and TRBJ1-3, with D perhaps TRBD1 (5 bases). This CDR3 comprises 16 residues. The germline CDR1 and CDR2 sequences are WSHSY and SAAADI. Trimming took off 10 bases at V and 0 bases at J, with 19 bases between the two ends. The CDR3, as DNA: TGCGCCACCTCAGGGTTCGGGAAGATCTCTGGAAACACCATATATTTT. It translates to CATSGFGKISGNTIYF.